The following is a T cell receptor (beta chain) sequence with its context. Followed longitudinally, the Seattle patients had been enrolled during active infection. Germline V gene sequence: CDR1 SEHNR, CDR2 FQNEAQ (reference sequence). The CDR3 is 15 amino acids. V shed 5 bases, J shed 7 bases, and the junction held 13 bases outside the gene matches. The sample originates from a study of blood T cell repertoires in COVID-19. The overall study: Samples of COVID-19 (acute and convalescent) were obtained from the United States, Italy and Spain. Sample material is recorded as cDNA or gDNA derived from T cells, B-cell-depleted T cells, or PBMCs.

Original processing methods: Amplification from reference gene primers served as the basis for estimated nucleated cell counts. Only in-frame clones appear in the TCRdb table, and some are missing; sequencing was by immunoSEQ multiplex PCR. The V and J calls and clone size were taken over from that table, and D and trimming were inferred from the DNA. The sample has approximately 250,000 clones, around 90% seen once. The sample taken for sequencing was peripheral blood. The receptor comes from a man under 40 with COVID-19, enrolled during active disease. This chain joins TRBV7-9 and TRBJ1-2; 7 positions agree with TRBD1. In DNA form, the CDR3 reads TGTGCCAGCAGCCAAGAACCGACAGGGCTCGGTGGCTACACCTTC. Protein product: CASSQEPTGLGGYTF.